This TCR beta chain was identified during a study of T cell repertoires in cytomegalovirus infection. Study context: HLA-C-restricted CMV epitopes, recently identified, and well-studied HLA-B-restricted ones were used by the study. Both a matching HLA type and CMV infection were indicated by public TCR beta signatures.

The study, taken as a whole, reports: CMV carriers having the relevant HLA were flagged by cumulative public TCR beta family frequency. Dominating the ex vivo response were HLA-C-restricted CMV-specific TCR beta clonotypes.

About this clonotype itself: What it recognizes is unknown.

TCRdb recomputed calls from the reads with MiXCR, one row per CDR3 protein. The sample carries tens of thousands of distinct CDR3 sequences, under 55% recorded once. The receptor's source is a human donor in good health (CMV status not recorded). Some clones in this sample may be carry-over from other donors' samples. Sequences were derived from CD8+ T cells from cultured PBMCs, sampled from culture after CMV antigen stimulation.

The CDR3 reads CASSLGLRHLQTGELFF. In DNA form, the CDR3 reads TGTGCCAGCAGCTTAGGTTTACGTCACCTTCAAACCGGGGAGCTGTTTTTT. The chain uses TRBV11-2 and TRBJ2-2; D not resolved. In germline, CDR1 is SGHAT, CDR2 FQNNGV. This CDR3 region has 17 residues. V lost 1 base and J 5 bases, leaving 17 bases between the germline ends. The complete variable domain, with remaining parts taken from reference TRBV11-2 and TRBJ2-2, reads EAGVAQSPRYKIIEKRQSVAFWCNPISGHATLYWYQQILGQGPKLLIQFQNNGVVDDSQLPKDRFSAERLKGVDSTLKIQPAKLEDSAVYLCASSLGLRHLQTGELFFGEGSRLTVL.